Given below is one T cell receptor beta chain in context. These data come from a study of blood T cell repertoires in COVID-19. Study at large: PBMCs, B-cell-depleted T cells, or T cells were the source of the cDNA or gDNA that made up the material.

Profiling relied on immunoSEQ multiplex PCR, and the TCRdb table lists in-frame clones only, not all of them. The sample gives 150,000 to 200,000 clones, about 93% of which show up once; about 5% is in the top ten. Sequenced sample: peripheral blood. This sequence originates from a woman in her forties or fifties with acute or convalescent COVID-19.

The CDR3 here is CATSRDSQGAVGPYNEQFF. The CDR3 DNA sequence: TGTGCCACCAGCAGAGATTCTCAGGGGGCGGTGGGGCCCTACAATGAGCAGTTCTTC. The chain employs TRBV15 and TRBJ2-1, with 8 positions matching TRBD1. V lost 0 bases, J lost 2 bases, and 12 bases stayed unmatched. Looked up from germline, CDR1 is LNHNV and CDR2 is YYDKDF (reference sequence). The CDR3 is 19 amino acids.